These T cell receptor beta chains were read from a single sample in a study of T cell responses to AZD1222 COVID-19 vaccine. Data came from immunoSEQ multiplex PCR; TCRdb stores just in-frame clones and leaves some out. The sample comprises about 100,000 clones, around nine tenths of which are singletons, and about a sixth rests with the top ten. Sequencing used peripheral blood, obtained on day 0 of AZD1222 vaccination. The source is an adult in good health. CDR3s include the opening cysteine and the closing phenylalanine or tryptophan. A D gene is named only where the DNA matches it firmly. Expanded clones are given a class, and other clones once, few, many or no size at all.

clone_size j_call d_call v_call cdr3_nt cdr3_aa
. TRBJ2-3 TRBD2 TRBV4-2 TGTGCCAGCAGCCAAGATGCCCTCGGGGCGGGGGGGCCAGATACGCAGTATTTT CASSQDALGAGGPDTQYF
. TRBJ1-5 . TRBV29-1 TGCAGCGTGGCAGGACGGAACAATCAGCCCCAGCATTTT CSVAGRNNQPQHF
once TRBJ1-2 TRBD1 TRBV2 TGTGCCAGCAGTGAACAGGGGGGCTTCTCAGTTTTTGACTATGGCTACACCTTC CASSEQGGFSVFDYGYTF
few TRBJ1-2 . TRBV27 TGTGCCAGCAGTTACCGCGGGCCGGGCTATGGCTACACCTTC CASSYRGPGYGYTF
once TRBJ1-5 TRBD1 TRBV3-1/TRBV3-2 TGTGCCAGCAGCGGACGGACAGGTAATCAGCCCCAGCATTTT CASSGRTGNQPQHF
. TRBJ1-2 . TRBV2 TGTGCCAGCAGTGACGCCGTGAAGGGCTACACCTTC CASSDAVKGYTF
. TRBJ1-4 TRBD1 TRBV5-1 TGCGCCAGCAGCTTAACAGGGGGTAATGAAAAACTGTTTTTT CASSLTGGNEKLFF
once TRBJ2-1 . TRBV6-5 TGTGCCAGCAGTTATGTGTCGGGGGCTCACAATGAGCAGTTCTTC CASSYVSGAHNEQFF
. TRBJ1-6 . TRBV11-2 TGTGCCAGCAGCGTTAGGGGAAACCCGGTCCACTTT CASSVRGNPVHF
. TRBJ1-4 . TRBV6-1 TGTGCCAGCAGTGACAAAGCTAATGAAAAACTGTTTTTT CASSDKANEKLFF
. TRBJ2-2 . TRBV10-1 TGCGCCAGCAGTAGGGACCCTAACACCGGGGAGCTGTTTTTT CASSRDPNTGELFF
. TRBJ1-2 . TRBV19 TGTGCCAGCCAACAGCAGATCACCCTACCTAACTATGGCTACACCTTC CASQQQITLPNYGYTF